This is a list of T cell receptor beta chains from one sample in a study of persistence of HIV-infected CD4 T cells. Antigen specificity for these receptors is unknown. Only in-frame clones appear in the TCRdb table, and some are missing; sequencing was by immunoSEQ multiplex PCR. The table includes around 30,000 clones, 82% detected once. The source material was CD4+ T cells sorted from PBMCs after 18-hour stimulation, sampled from a patient who received antiretroviral therapy. All receptors derive from an adult woman with HIV who was CMV-seropositive. The conserved cysteine and the conserved F or W are not part of the CDR3 here. The order of the fields is J gene, D gene, V gene, CDR3 protein. The D gene is left open where the match is weak.

j_call: TRBJ2-1; d_call: -; v_call: TRBV4-1; cdr3_aa: ASSQEGENYNEQF
j_call: TRBJ1-5; d_call: -; v_call: TRBV5-1; cdr3_aa: ASSKAPNQPQH
j_call: TRBJ2-2; d_call: TRBD1; v_call: TRBV6-4; cdr3_aa: ASSRTGVRATGELF
j_call: TRBJ1-5; d_call: -; v_call: TRBV5-5; cdr3_aa: ASSFSRGNQPQH
j_call: TRBJ1-2; d_call: -; v_call: TRBV7-3; cdr3_aa: ASSRAGGDGYT
j_call: TRBJ1-2; d_call: TRBD1; v_call: TRBV5-6; cdr3_aa: ASSLRTGEGYT
j_call: TRBJ1-2; d_call: -; v_call: TRBV6-1; cdr3_aa: ASSEEASRYGYT
j_call: TRBJ2-3; d_call: TRBD2; v_call: TRBV5-4; cdr3_aa: ASSLGGGASTDTQY
j_call: TRBJ1-1; d_call: -; v_call: TRBV24-1; cdr3_aa: ATSDSGAANTEAF
j_call: TRBJ2-3; d_call: -; v_call: TRBV12-3/TRBV12-4; cdr3_aa: ASSSYTDTQY
j_call: TRBJ1-1; d_call: -; v_call: TRBV29-1; cdr3_aa: SVSNTEAF
j_call: TRBJ2-5; d_call: -; v_call: TRBV27; cdr3_aa: ASSGGAGGSAETQY
j_call: TRBJ2-1; d_call: TRBD2; v_call: TRBV5-5; cdr3_aa: ASSSLSGLAAQF
j_call: TRBJ1-2; d_call: -; v_call: TRBV9; cdr3_aa: ASSVGGHYGYT
j_call: TRBJ2-4; d_call: TRBD1; v_call: TRBV19; cdr3_aa: ASSIGGQGLNIQY
j_call: TRBJ1-4; d_call: TRBD1; v_call: TRBV19; cdr3_aa: ASRKTLGQINEKLF
j_call: TRBJ1-4; d_call: TRBD1; v_call: TRBV7-6; cdr3_aa: ASSPDPGQVPGNEKLF
j_call: TRBJ2-7; d_call: -; v_call: TRBV18; cdr3_aa: ASSAGTPSYEQY
j_call: TRBJ1-2; d_call: -; v_call: TRBV27; cdr3_aa: ASSPRRTAINYGYT
j_call: TRBJ2-2; d_call: -; v_call: TRBV9; cdr3_aa: ASSVTSSITGELF
j_call: TRBJ2-7; d_call: -; v_call: TRBV5-4; cdr3_aa: ASSLELGEQY
j_call: TRBJ1-1; d_call: TRBD1; v_call: TRBV6-2/TRBV6-3; cdr3_aa: ASSYSGTGVTEAF
j_call: TRBJ2-1; d_call: -; v_call: TRBV28; cdr3_aa: ASSQGGGGVHEQF
j_call: TRBJ2-7; d_call: TRBD2; v_call: TRBV11-1; cdr3_aa: ASSFRAGETYEQY
j_call: TRBJ2-3; d_call: TRBD2; v_call: TRBV2; cdr3_aa: ASSPLAGGLGDTQY
j_call: TRBJ2-1; d_call: TRBD1; v_call: TRBV5-4; cdr3_aa: ASSSGTGFPPNRMEQF
j_call: TRBJ2-3; d_call: -; v_call: TRBV7-8; cdr3_aa: ASSLSDSSTDTQY
j_call: TRBJ2-3; d_call: -; v_call: TRBV5-4; cdr3_aa: ASSPLLRRESPQDTQY
j_call: TRBJ1-5; d_call: -; v_call: TRBV19; cdr3_aa: ASSRTAQRPQH
j_call: TRBJ1-2; d_call: TRBD1; v_call: TRBV23-1; cdr3_aa: ASSRYRGFDYGYT
j_call: TRBJ2-3; d_call: TRBD2; v_call: TRBV7-3; cdr3_aa: ASSSAGDSTDTQY
j_call: TRBJ2-5; d_call: TRBD1; v_call: TRBV5-4; cdr3_aa: ASSLEPLQGAETQY
j_call: TRBJ1-1; d_call: -; v_call: TRBV6-5; cdr3_aa: ASSLGSMNTEAF
j_call: TRBJ2-7; d_call: -; v_call: TRBV30; cdr3_aa: AWSGLGYEQY
j_call: TRBJ2-3; d_call: TRBD2; v_call: TRBV10-3; cdr3_aa: AISESPSGSSTDTQY
j_call: TRBJ2-3; d_call: -; v_call: TRBV9; cdr3_aa: ASSVATGLTTQY
j_call: TRBJ2-1; d_call: TRBD2; v_call: TRBV7-8; cdr3_aa: ASNYGSGMYNEQF
j_call: TRBJ2-3; d_call: TRBD1; v_call: TRBV28; cdr3_aa: ASSLRDRDRY
j_call: TRBJ1-2; d_call: TRBD1; v_call: TRBV30; cdr3_aa: AWREGTGGSNYGYT
j_call: TRBJ1-3; d_call: -; v_call: TRBV7-3; cdr3_aa: ASNLSGPSSGNTIY
j_call: TRBJ1-4; d_call: TRBD1; v_call: TRBV4-3; cdr3_aa: ASSQGGRQGNEKLF
j_call: TRBJ1-2; d_call: -; v_call: TRBV2; cdr3_aa: ASLLGLHSNYGYT
j_call: TRBJ1-2; d_call: -; v_call: TRBV5-6; cdr3_aa: ASSFGARGYT
j_call: TRBJ1-2; d_call: TRBD1; v_call: TRBV29-1; cdr3_aa: SVGQGAGYGYT
j_call: TRBJ2-5; d_call: TRBD1; v_call: TRBV5-4; cdr3_aa: ASSFQARGPQETQY
j_call: TRBJ1-4; d_call: -; v_call: TRBV19; cdr3_aa: ASSSRETFEKLF
j_call: TRBJ1-1; d_call: TRBD1; v_call: TRBV19; cdr3_aa: ASKTGQGTSTEAF
j_call: TRBJ1-4; d_call: -; v_call: TRBV19; cdr3_aa: ASSPTGDWFEKLF
j_call: TRBJ2-1; d_call: -; v_call: TRBV7-3; cdr3_aa: ASSSAVQGSEQF
j_call: TRBJ1-2; d_call: -; v_call: TRBV4-3; cdr3_aa: ASSQDRRLFNYGYT
j_call: TRBJ1-1; d_call: -; v_call: TRBV21-1; cdr3_aa: ASSKEAGVLGTEAF
j_call: TRBJ2-7; d_call: -; v_call: TRBV3-1/TRBV3-2; cdr3_aa: ASSQGAHEQY
j_call: TRBJ2-3; d_call: TRBD2; v_call: TRBV7-9; cdr3_aa: ASSQLAGGRDTQY